The TCR beta chain under discussion was sequenced for a study of T cell repertoires in ileal Crohn's disease. Findings and caveats of the study: Compared with non-smokers, active smokers at surgery showed more clonal expansions.

This CDR3 is built from 14 residues. V was clipped by 10 bases and J by 6 bases, with 19 bases between them. Germline CDR1 LNHDA, CDR2 SQIVND (reference sequence). TCRdb's copy holds only in-frame clones and misses some; the assay was immunoSEQ multiplex PCR. The data contain over 15,000 clones, around four fifths of them singletons. On this clone: Its antigen remains unknown.

This receptor was taken from an adult with Crohn's disease. Sample: ileal tissue. The chain uses TRBV19 and TRBJ1-5, with D perhaps TRBD1 (5 bases). This CDR3 reads CATQGFSASQPQHF. CDR3 in DNA: TGTGCCACCCAGGGTTTTTCGGCCAGTCAGCCCCAGCATTTT.